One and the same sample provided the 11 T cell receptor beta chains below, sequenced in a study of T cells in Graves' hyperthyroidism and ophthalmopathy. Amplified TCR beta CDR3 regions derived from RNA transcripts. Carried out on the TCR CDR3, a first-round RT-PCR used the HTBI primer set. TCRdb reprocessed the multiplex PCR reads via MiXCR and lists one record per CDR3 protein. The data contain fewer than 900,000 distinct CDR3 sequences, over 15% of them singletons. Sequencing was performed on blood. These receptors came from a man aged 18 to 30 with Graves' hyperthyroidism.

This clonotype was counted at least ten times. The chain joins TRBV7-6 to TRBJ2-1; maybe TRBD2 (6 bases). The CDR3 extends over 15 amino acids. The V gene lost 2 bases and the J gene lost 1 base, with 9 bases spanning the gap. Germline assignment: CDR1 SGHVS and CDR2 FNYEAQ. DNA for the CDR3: TGTGCCAGCAGCTTAAGACTAGGGTCCTACAATGAGCAGTTCTTC. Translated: CASSLRLGSYNEQFF.

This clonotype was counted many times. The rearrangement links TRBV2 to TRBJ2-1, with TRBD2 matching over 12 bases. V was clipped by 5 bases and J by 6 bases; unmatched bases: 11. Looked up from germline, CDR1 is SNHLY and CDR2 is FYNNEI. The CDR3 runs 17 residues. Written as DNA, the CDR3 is TGTGCCAGCAGTCCTTATCTCCTAGCGGGAGGGCCCAATGAGCAGTTCTTC. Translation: CASSPYLLAGGPNEQFF.

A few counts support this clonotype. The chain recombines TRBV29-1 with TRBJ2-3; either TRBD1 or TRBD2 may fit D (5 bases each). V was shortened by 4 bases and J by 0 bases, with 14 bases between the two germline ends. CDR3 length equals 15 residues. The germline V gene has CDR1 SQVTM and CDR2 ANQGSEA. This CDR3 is CSVGPGTGSTDTQYF. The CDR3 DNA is TGCAGCGTTGGCCCCGGGACGGGAAGCACAGATACGCAGTATTTT.

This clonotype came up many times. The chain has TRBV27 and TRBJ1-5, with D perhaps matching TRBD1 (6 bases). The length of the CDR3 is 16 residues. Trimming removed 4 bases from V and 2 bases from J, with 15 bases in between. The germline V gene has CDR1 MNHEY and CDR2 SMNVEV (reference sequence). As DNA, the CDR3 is TGTGCCAGCAGTTCCTGGACCAAGGGGGGCAATCAGCCCCAGCATTTT. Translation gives CASSSWTKGGNQPQHF.

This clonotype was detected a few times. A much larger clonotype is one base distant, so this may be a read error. The CDR3 protein is CVSPTIPGVHRGFEQFF. In DNA, the CDR3 is TGTGTCAGCCCTACGATACCCGGTGTCCATAGGGGGTTTGAGCAGTTCTTC. The V call is TRBV12-3 or TRBV12-4, the J call TRBJ2-1; TRBD1 is a possible D gene (6 bases). The CDR3 totals 17 residues.

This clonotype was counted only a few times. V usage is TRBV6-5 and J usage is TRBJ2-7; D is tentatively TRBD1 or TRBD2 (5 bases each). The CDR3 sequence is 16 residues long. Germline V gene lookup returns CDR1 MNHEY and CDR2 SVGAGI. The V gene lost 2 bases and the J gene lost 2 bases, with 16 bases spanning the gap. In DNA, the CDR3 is TGTGCCAGCAGTTACGGGGGTAACACTCTCGCCTACGAGCAGTACTTC. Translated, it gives CASSYGGNTLAYEQYF.

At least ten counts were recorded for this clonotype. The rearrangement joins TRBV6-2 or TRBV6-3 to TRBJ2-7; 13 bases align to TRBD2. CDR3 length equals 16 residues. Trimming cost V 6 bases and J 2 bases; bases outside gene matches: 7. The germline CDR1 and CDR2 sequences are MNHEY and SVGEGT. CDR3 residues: CASRRTSGGSPYEQYF. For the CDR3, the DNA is TGTGCCAGCAGACGGACTAGCGGGGGATCCCCCTACGAGCAGTACTTC.

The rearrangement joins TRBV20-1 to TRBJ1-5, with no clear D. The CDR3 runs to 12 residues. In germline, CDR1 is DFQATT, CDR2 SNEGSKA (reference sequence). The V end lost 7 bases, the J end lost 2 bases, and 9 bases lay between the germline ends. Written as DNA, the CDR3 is TGCAGTGTTCTTGAGGGCAATCAGCCCCAGCATTTT. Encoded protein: CSVLEGNQPQHF.

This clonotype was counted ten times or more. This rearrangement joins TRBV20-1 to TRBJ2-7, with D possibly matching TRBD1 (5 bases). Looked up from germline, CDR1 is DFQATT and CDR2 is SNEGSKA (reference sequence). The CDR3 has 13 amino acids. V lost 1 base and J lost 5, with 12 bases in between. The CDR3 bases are TGCAGTGCTAGAGGACGTAGGGGCAACGAGCAGTACTTC. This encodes CSARGRRGNEQYF.

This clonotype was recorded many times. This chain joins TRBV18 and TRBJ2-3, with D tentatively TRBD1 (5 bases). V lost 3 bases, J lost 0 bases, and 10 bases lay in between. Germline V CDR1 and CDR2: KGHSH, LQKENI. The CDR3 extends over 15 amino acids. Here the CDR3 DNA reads TGTGCCAGCTCACCTCCGGACACAAGCACAGATACGCAGTATTTT. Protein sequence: CASSPPDTSTDTQYF.

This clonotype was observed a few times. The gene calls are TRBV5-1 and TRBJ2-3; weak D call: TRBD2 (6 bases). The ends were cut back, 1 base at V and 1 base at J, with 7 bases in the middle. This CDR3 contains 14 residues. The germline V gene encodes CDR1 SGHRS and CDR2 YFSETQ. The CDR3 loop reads CASSLWRGTDTQYF. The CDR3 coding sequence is TGCGCCAGCAGCTTGTGGAGGGGCACAGATACGCAGTATTTT.